The clone carrying this T cell receptor (beta chain) was counted many times. The antigen is undetermined. Hyperthyroidism patients were newly diagnosed, ill under 2 months, and aged 18 to 65 years. Other autoimmune diseases, uncontrolled infections, pregnancy and lactation each led to patient exclusion. These data are taken from a study of Graves' ophthalmopathy and Graves' hyperthyroidism. General study results and limits: The majority of expanded thyroid clonotypes above 0.001 frequency also occurred in blood. Ophthalmopathy versus stable hyperthyroidism: 13-signature model gave 85% to 90% sensitivity, just under 82% specificity.

Amplifying from RNA transcripts, the study obtained TCR beta CDR3 regions. HTBI-primed first-round RT-PCR preceded second-round multiplex PCR. TCRdb redid the calling of the multiplex PCR reads with MiXCR, one entry per CDR3 protein. The table lists around 520,000 distinct CDR3 sequences, 39% of them singletons, with less than 4.5% in the top ten. Trimming left V 4 bases short and J 0 bases short, with 15 bases between. The CDR3 covers 17 residues. Germline assignment: CDR1 LNHDA and CDR2 SQIVND (reference sequence). The TCR was taken from an adult man with Graves' hyperthyroidism. The source material was peripheral blood or thyroid tissue (not recorded which). The genes are TRBV19 and TRBJ1-4; D might be TRBD1 (5 bases). CDR3 coding DNA: TGTGCCAGTAGTACATCGCCGGGACGAGCAACTAATGAAAAACTGTTTTTT. Encoded protein: CASSTSPGRATNEKLFF. Filled out from reference TRBV19 and TRBJ1-4, the complete variable domain reads DGGITQSPKYLFRKEGQNVTLSCEQNLNHDAMYWYRQDPGQGLRLIYYSQIVNDFQKGDIAEGYSVSREKKESFPLTVTSAQKNPTAFYLCASSTSPGRATNEKLFFGSGTQLSVL.